The clone carrying this T cell receptor (beta chain) was observed many times. Its antigen is currently unknown. Unique molecular identifiers were attached to individual cDNA molecules within the library. Authors' processing steps: A per-sample median of approximately 87,000 TCRs was observed, with counts ranging from about 23,224 to 700,000. TCRdb fed the RACE reads into MiXCR, producing one record per CDR3 protein. Clone size and V and J calls follow TCRdb, not the original study. The table records about 46,000 distinct CDR3 sequences, over 3.5% of them present only once. This record belongs to a study of human T cells and chemical hapten exposure. V was cut by 7 bases and J by 2 bases, with 16 bases left in between. Looked up from germline, CDR1 is SQVTM and CDR2 is ANQGSEA. The CDR3 totals 14 residues. Regarding time point: healthy volunteer bleed at 2 weeks. The study extracted total RNA from unfractionated whole blood.

General study findings and limits: The study found that DPC sensitization did not change TCRs above 1 in 1000 frequency.

This TCR derives from a female donor in good health. Some clones in this sample may be carry-over from other donors' samples. The chain is built from TRBV29-1 and TRBJ2-3, with D perhaps TRBD2 (6 bases). Sequencing was carried out using whole blood. The CDR3 reads CSASWTTDTDTQYF. The CDR3 bases are TGCAGCGCCTCCTGGACTACAGACACAGATACGCAGTATTTT.